The 9 T cell receptor beta chains in this list originate from one sample, sequenced in a study of neoadjuvant nivolumab and ipilimumab in lung cancer. TCRdb's copy holds only in-frame clones and misses some; the assay was immunoSEQ multiplex PCR. The sample contains more than 40,000 clones, around nine tenths of which appear only once. This sample comprised blood, obtained before neoadjuvant nivolumab, alone or with ipilimumab. The receptors shown here come from an adult with non-small cell lung cancer. Some clones in this sample may be carry-over from other donors' samples.

The rearrangement links TRBV5-1 to TRBJ2-1; a weak D match, TRBD2 (5 bases). In germline, CDR1 is SGHRS, CDR2 YFSETQ. Trimming took 0 bases from V and 5 from J, leaving 12 bases between them. This CDR3 has 15 amino acids. The CDR3 nucleotides read TGCGCCAGCAGCTTGGATGGGAGCACGAACAATGAGCAGTTCTTC. Amino acids: CASSLDGSTNNEQFF.

The rearrangement uses TRBV5-1 and TRBJ2-1, with D possibly TRBD1 on 6 matching bases. Germline V CDR1 and CDR2: SGHRS, YFSETQ. This CDR3 comprises 13 residues. V shed 7 bases and J shed 0 bases, with 8 bases lying between them. The DNA of the CDR3 is TGCGCCAGCCGGGACAACTCCTACAATGAGCAGTTCTTC. Its protein product is CASRDNSYNEQFF.

The V and J genes are TRBV25-1 and TRBJ1-2; 9 bases match TRBD1. J lost 5 bases, V lost 3 bases, and 10 bases had no gene match. The CDR3 totals 16 residues. Germline V gives CDR1 MGHDK, CDR2 SYGVNS. Here the CDR3 reads CASSDAGTGLRYGYTF. CDR3 coding DNA: TGTGCCAGCAGTGACGCCGGGACAGGGCTTCGTTATGGCTACACCTTC.

The CDR3 protein is CASSLIGEVTYNEQFF. The CDR3 DNA is TGCGCCAGCAGCTTGATCGGGGAGGTAACCTACAATGAGCAGTTCTTC. The chain couples TRBV5-1 to TRBJ2-1, with D possibly matching TRBD2 (6 bases). Trimming removed 1 base at V and 2 bases at J, with 13 bases between. CDR3 size: 16 residues. Germline CDR1 reads SGHRS; CDR2 reads YFSETQ.

The chain is built from TRBV27 and TRBJ1-1, with D possibly matching TRBD1 (6 bases). CDR1 and CDR2 (germline): MNHEY, SMNVEV (reference sequence). V was pared by 4 bases and J by 6 bases, with 12 bases between. This CDR3 region has 13 residues. The CDR3 DNA is TGTGCCAGCAGTTATGGACAGCTGGCTGAAGCTTTCTTT. This gives the protein CASSYGQLAEAFF.

The genes are TRBV5-1 and TRBJ1-2; D is possibly TRBD1 (5 bases). Trimming shortened V by 0 bases and J by 7 bases, and 10 bases separated the two germline ends. There are 13 residues in the CDR3. Germline CDR1 is SGHRS and CDR2 is YFSETQ. CDR3 sequence (DNA): TGCGCCAGCAGCTTGGAGGACGGGGGTGGCTACACCTTC. Its protein product is CASSLEDGGGYTF.

This chain connects TRBV14 to TRBJ2-1, with 9 bases identical to TRBD2. Germline V CDR1 and CDR2: SGHDN, FVKESK. The CDR3 sequence is 15 residues long. With 4 bases clipped from V and 2 bases from J, the junction kept 3 bases outside the gene matches. The CDR3, as DNA: TGTGCCAGCAGCCCTAGCGGGACGACCTACAATGAGCAGTTCTTC. Its translation: CASSPSGTTYNEQFF.

The gene calls are TRBV6-6 and TRBJ2-7, with 10 bases aligning to TRBD2. CDR3 length: 15 residues. With V trimmed by 0 bases and J by 4 bases, 3 bases remained unmatched. Germline-derived CDR1 and CDR2 are MNHNY and SVGAGI (reference sequence). The CDR3 region is CASSYSTAGGYEQYF. The CDR3 DNA sequence: TGTGCCAGCAGTTACTCGACAGCGGGAGGGTACGAGCAGTACTTC.

V usage is TRBV10-2 and J usage is TRBJ2-7; 12 nucleotides agree with TRBD1. The CDR3 loop spans 16 amino acids. The germline CDR1 and CDR2 sequences are WSHSY and SAAADI. Unmatched junction bases numbered 6, after V lost 5 bases and J lost 1 base. The CDR3 sequence: CASSYGTGGLSYEQYF. Written as DNA, the CDR3 is TGCGCCAGCAGTTATGGGACAGGGGGCCTGTCCTACGAGCAGTACTTC.